This passage covers 23 T cell receptor beta chains from one sample sequenced in a study of resident and recirculating memory T cells in vitiligo. The repertoire was sequenced with immunoSEQ multiplex PCR; TCRdb's copy has only in-frame clones and lacks some. The sample records around 43,000 clones, over 90% being singletons. Sequencing was done on a sample of blood. All receptors derive from a male donor with vitiligo.

CDR3 in amino acids: CAWSAYRDTSYGYTF. The CDR3 nucleotides read TGTGCCTGGAGTGCCTACCGGGACACTTCCTATGGCTACACCTTC. This sequence joins TRBV30 and TRBJ1-2, with D perhaps TRBD1 (6 bases). V lost 1 base, J lost 4 bases, and 16 bases lay in between. This CDR3 region has 15 residues. CDR1 GTSNPN and CDR2 SVGIG come from the germline V gene (reference sequence).

The gene calls are TRBV6-5 and TRBJ2-2, with 9 nucleotides matching TRBD1. Germline CDR1 MNHEY, CDR2 SVGAGI. The CDR3 spans 14 residues. The V and J ends lost 6 bases and 4 bases, in that order; junction bases with no gene match: 3. The chain's CDR3 is CASRQGAVTGELFF. The CDR3 coding sequence is TGTGCCAGCAGACAGGGGGCAGTCACCGGGGAGCTGTTTTTT.

V usage is TRBV11-2 and J usage is TRBJ2-7; unclear D gene. The CDR3 totals 12 residues. Germline loops: CDR1 SGHAT, CDR2 FQNNGV. Trimming pared 3 bases from V and 1 base from J, leaving 4 bases between. CDR3 in amino acids: CASSFRSYEQYF. The CDR3, as DNA: TGTGCCAGCAGCTTCAGGTCCTACGAGCAGTACTTC.

The V gene is TRBV19, the J gene TRBJ2-2, with D possibly matching TRBD1 (6 bases). The CDR3 runs to 13 residues. Deletions cut 4 bases from V and 6 bases from J, with 9 bases between. Germline V CDR1 and CDR2: LNHDA, SQIVND (reference sequence). CDR3 sequence (DNA): TGTGCCAGTAGTAGCACAGGGTCCGGGGAGCTGTTTTTT. Translating gives CASSSTGSGELFF.

The chain has TRBV27 and TRBJ1-1; D is ambiguous. Germline CDR1 MNHEY, CDR2 SMNVEV (reference sequence). V lost 0 bases and J 0 bases, leaving 8 bases between the germline ends. The CDR3 covers 15 residues. The CDR3 loop is CASSLSAGLNTEAFF. CDR3 nucleotide sequence: TGTGCCAGCAGTTTATCGGCAGGTTTGAACACTGAAGCTTTCTTT.

This clone appeared once. In DNA form, the CDR3 reads TGTGCCATGTCCCCTTCGGCCCTCGCAGGGAACTCTGGAAACACCATATATTTT. Its protein product is CAMSPSALAGNSGNTIYF. J is TRBJ1-3 and V is TRBV19; TRBD1 might be the D (5 bases). Trimming took 10 bases from V and 0 from J, leaving 25 bases between them. The CDR3 has 18 residues. The V gene's germline CDR1 is LNHDA and CDR2 SQIVND (reference sequence).

This clone was counted only a few times. The chain carries TRBV19 and TRBJ1-5; a weak D match, TRBD1 (6 bases). Trimming cost V 6 bases and J 5 bases, with 11 bases left between them. CDR3 length: 13 residues. CDR1 LNHDA and CDR2 SQIVND come from the germline V gene (reference sequence). CDR3: CASSQTGDQPQHF. CDR3 nucleotides: TGTGCCAGTAGCCAGACAGGAGATCAGCCCCAGCATTTT.

The CDR3 here is CASSLGGVSSEQFF. The CDR3 nucleotides read TGCGCCAGCAGCTTGGGGGGGGTGTCGAGTGAGCAGTTCTTC. This sequence joins TRBV5-1 and TRBJ2-1, with a possible D match to TRBD2 (6 bases). Germline V CDR1 and CDR2: SGHRS, YFSETQ. The V end was cut by 0 bases, the J end by 9 bases, with 13 bases between. The CDR3 runs 14 residues.

This clone rates as medium-sized (0.01 to 0.1%). V is TRBV2 and J is TRBJ1-2, with D possibly TRBD1 on 6 matching bases. CDR3 length: 14 residues. Trimming removed 5 bases at V and 4 bases at J, with 14 bases between. Germline V gene data show CDR1 as SNHLY and CDR2 as FYNNEI. Here the CDR3 reads CASSPTGMSYGYTF. The CDR3 DNA is TGTGCCAGCAGTCCAACAGGGATGAGCTATGGCTACACCTTC.

The gene calls are TRBV5-1 and TRBJ1-1; TRBD1 matches 8 bases. The CDR3 has 14 amino acids. Germline CDR1 SGHRS, CDR2 YFSETQ. The junction had 2 bases not matched to a gene; V was cut back by 4 bases and J by 0 bases. The CDR3: CASSEDRVNTEAFF. Here the CDR3 DNA reads TGCGCCAGCAGCGAGGACAGGGTGAACACTGAAGCTTTCTTT.

The V gene is TRBV11-2, the J gene TRBJ1-2; tentative D call: TRBD1 (5 bases). CDR1 SGHAT and CDR2 FQNNGV come from the germline V gene. V lost 6 bases, J lost 4 bases, and 18 bases lay in between. The CDR3 sequence is 15 residues long. CDR3 sequence: CASSFPRGEVYGYTF. For the CDR3, the DNA is TGTGCCAGCAGTTTCCCTCGGGGGGAGGTCTATGGCTACACCTTC. Filled out from reference TRBV11-2 and TRBJ1-2, the complete variable domain reads EAGVAQSPRYKIIEKRQSVAFWCNPISGHATLYWYQQILGQGPKLLIQFQNNGVVDDSQLPKDRFSAERLKGVDSTLKIQPAKLEDSAVYLCASSFPRGEVYGYTFGSGTRLTVV.

The gene calls are TRBV7-2 and TRBJ2-7; a weak D match, TRBD1 (6 bases). The CDR3 totals 14 residues. Trimming took 1 base from V and 3 from J, leaving 10 bases between them. Germline V gene data show CDR1 as SGHTA and CDR2 as FQGNSA. The CDR3: CASSLGDKFYEQYF. The CDR3 DNA follows: TGTGCCAGCAGCTTAGGGGACAAGTTCTACGAGCAGTACTTC.

This chain links TRBV29-1 with TRBJ2-1; D possibly corresponds to TRBD2 (5 bases). The germline V and J ends were trimmed by 3 bases and 4 bases, with 16 bases remaining between them. The CDR3 contains 15 residues. The germline V gene has CDR1 SQVTM and CDR2 ANQGSEA. CDR3 bases: TGCAGCGTTGATCCGCGAACGGGGTCTTACAATGAGCAGTTCTTC. This encodes CSVDPRTGSYNEQFF.

V and J are TRBV4-1 and TRBJ1-2; a weak D match, TRBD1 (6 bases). The germline V gene has CDR1 MGHRA and CDR2 YSYEKL. Between the trimmed V and J ends, which lost 0 bases and 2 bases, there was a span of 19 bases. The CDR3 contains 18 residues. This CDR3 reads CASSQEVGGSPKNYGYTF. The CDR3 DNA sequence: TGCGCCAGCAGCCAAGAGGTTGGGGGCTCCCCGAAAAACTATGGCTACACCTTC.

As DNA, the CDR3 is TGTGCCAGCAGTTTTGGTGCAGGGGGCGTGCCGGGCATGAACACTGAAGCTTTCTTT. As protein: CASSFGAGGVPGMNTEAFF. The chain employs TRBV27 and TRBJ1-1, with 8 nucleotides matching TRBD1. Germline V gene lookup returns CDR1 MNHEY and CDR2 SMNVEV (reference sequence). With 3 bases clipped from V and 0 bases from J, the junction kept 15 bases outside the gene matches. CDR3 length: 19 amino acids.

This chain joins TRBV7-8 and TRBJ1-6, with unresolved D. V shed 4 bases and J shed 8 bases, with 9 bases lying between them. The CDR3 spans 13 residues. CDR1 and CDR2 (germline): SGHVS, FQNEAQ. The CDR3 nucleotides read TGTGCCAGCAGCTCCAGGTTAGATTCACCCCTCCACTTT. It encodes CASSSRLDSPLHF.

The CDR3 spells CASTSSGGAGNTEAFF. DNA for the CDR3: TGTGCCAGCACCTCATCGGGCGGGGCGGGGAACACTGAAGCTTTCTTT. The chain is built from TRBV7-9 and TRBJ1-1; D perhaps matches TRBD1 (5 bases). The CDR3 runs to 16 residues. Trimming cost V 7 bases and J 1 base, with 19 bases left between them. Germline loops: CDR1 SEHNR, CDR2 FQNEAQ (reference sequence).

The rearrangement links TRBV15 to TRBJ2-7, with D maybe TRBD1 (6 bases). The CDR3 length is 14 residues. CDR1 and CDR2 (germline): LNHNV, YYDKDF (reference sequence). V was pared by 1 base and J by 0 bases, with 7 bases between. The CDR3: CATSRVRGSYEQYF. The DNA of the CDR3 is TGTGCCACCAGCAGAGTCAGGGGCTCCTACGAGCAGTACTTC.

This clone came up once. This chain uses TRBV5-4 with TRBJ1-4; the D gene is possibly TRBD1 (5 bases). V was clipped by 1 base and J by 6 bases, with 10 bases between them. Germline V gene data show CDR1 as SGHNT and CDR2 as YYREEE (reference sequence). This CDR3 is built from 14 residues. This chain's CDR3 is CASSLRGVDEKLFF. The CDR3 nucleotides are TGTGCCAGCAGCTTGCGGGGGGTAGATGAAAAACTGTTTTTT.

This clone appeared a single time. Germline is not matched at one junction end, which may reflect a read error. V is TRBV7-7 and J is TRBJ2-2; weak D call: TRBD2 (5 bases). CDR1 is SSHAT and CDR2 is FNYEAQ in the germline V gene (reference sequence). The CDR3 totals 14 residues. CDR3 in DNA: TGTGCTAGCAGCATAGGACTTTCCACCGGGGAGCTGTTTTTT. Amino acids: CASSIGLSTGELFF.

This sequence joins TRBV7-2 and TRBJ2-7; D possibly corresponds to TRBD2 (6 bases). The germline V gene has CDR1 SGHTA and CDR2 FQGNSA. This CDR3 region has 15 residues. V was clipped by 6 bases and J by 2 bases, with 17 bases between them. The CDR3 nucleotides read TGTGCCAGCAGATTACTAGCTGGCGGAGCCTACGAGCAGTACTTC. Its protein is CASRLLAGGAYEQYF.

The chain couples TRBV21-1 to TRBJ2-7; the D segment call TRBD2 is taken from the table without a DNA check. TRBV21-1 is given as a pseudogene. This CDR3 is built from 14 residues. This CDR3 is CARILAGETWEQYF. The CDR3 nucleotides are TGTGCCAGGATACTAGCGGGGGAGACGTGGGAGCAGTACTTC.

The chain couples TRBV19 to TRBJ1-2; 8 bases agree with TRBD1. V gave up 3 bases and J gave up 6 bases; unmatched junction bases: 6. The CDR3 totals 14 residues. Germline V CDR1 and CDR2: LNHDA, SQIVND (reference sequence). In nucleotides, the CDR3 is TGTGCCAGTAGTATCACTCAGGGGGCGGATGGCTACACCTTC. Its translation is CASSITQGADGYTF.